This T cell receptor (beta chain) came from a study of long-term antiretroviral therapy in people with HIV. The libraries were made with immunoSEQ v3.0 at survey level. This table comes from immunoSEQ multiplex PCR, and its TCRdb copy is limited to in-frame clones, with some not included. Here the sample spans about 30,000 clones, about 95% being singletons. The CDR3 runs 15 residues. Germline loops: CDR1 SGHRS, CDR2 YFSETQ. J gave up 0 bases and V 4 bases, and 6 bases lay outside the gene matches. This clonotype originated in a man aged 30 to 45 with HIV. This chain joins TRBV5-1 and TRBJ1-2; TRBD1 matches at 7 bases. The source material was unsorted PBMCs, sampled approximately 6.1 years after starting antiretroviral therapy. The CDR3, as DNA: TGCGCCAGCAGCCTTCAGGGGGTCGCTAACTATGGCTACACCTTC. It specifies CASSLQGVANYGYTF.